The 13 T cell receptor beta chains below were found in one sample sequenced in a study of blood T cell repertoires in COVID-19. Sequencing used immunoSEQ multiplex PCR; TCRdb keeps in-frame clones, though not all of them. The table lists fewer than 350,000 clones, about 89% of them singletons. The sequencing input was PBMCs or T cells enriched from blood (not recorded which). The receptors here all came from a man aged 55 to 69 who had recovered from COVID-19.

CDR3 amino acids: CASTPGQSLPEAFF. The DNA for the CDR3 is TGTGCCAGCACCCCGGGACAGAGCCTGCCCGAAGCTTTCTTT. This chain connects TRBV28 to TRBJ1-1, with 7 bases lining up with TRBD1. V was pared by 7 bases and J by 8 bases, with 13 bases of the junction left unmatched. CDR3 length equals 14 residues. CDR1 is MDHEN, CDR2 SYDVKM, per germline.

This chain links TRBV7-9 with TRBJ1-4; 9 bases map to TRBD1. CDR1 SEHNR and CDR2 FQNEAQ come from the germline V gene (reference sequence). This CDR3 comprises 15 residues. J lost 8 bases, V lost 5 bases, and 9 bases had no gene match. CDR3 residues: CASSPWTGEDEKLFF. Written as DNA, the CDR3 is TGTGCCAGCAGCCCCTGGACAGGGGAAGACGAAAAACTGTTTTTT.

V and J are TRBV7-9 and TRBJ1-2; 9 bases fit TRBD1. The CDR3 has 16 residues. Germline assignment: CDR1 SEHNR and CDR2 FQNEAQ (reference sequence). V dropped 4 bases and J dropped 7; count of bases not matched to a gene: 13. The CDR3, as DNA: TGTGCCAGCAGCTCAACGGACGGGACAGGGTATGGTGGCTACACCTTC. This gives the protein CASSSTDGTGYGGYTF. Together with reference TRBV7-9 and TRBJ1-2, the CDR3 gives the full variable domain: DTGVSQNPRHKITKRGQNVTFRCDPISEHNRLYWYRQTLGQGPEFLTYFQNEAQLEKSRLLSDRFSAERPKGSFSTLEIQRTEQGDSAMYLCASSSTDGTGYGGYTFGSGTRLTVV.

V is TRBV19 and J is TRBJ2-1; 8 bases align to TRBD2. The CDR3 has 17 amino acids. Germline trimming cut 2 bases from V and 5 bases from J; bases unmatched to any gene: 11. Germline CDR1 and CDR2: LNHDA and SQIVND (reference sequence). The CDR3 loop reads CASSIPVAGLRNNEQFF. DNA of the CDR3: TGTGCCAGTAGTATACCTGTAGCGGGATTACGGAACAATGAGCAGTTCTTC. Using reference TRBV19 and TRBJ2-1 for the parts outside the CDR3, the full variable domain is DGGITQSPKYLFRKEGQNVTLSCEQNLNHDAMYWYRQDPGQGLRLIYYSQIVNDFQKGDIAEGYSVSREKKESFPLTVTSAQKNPTAFYLCASSIPVAGLRNNEQFFGPGTRLTVL.

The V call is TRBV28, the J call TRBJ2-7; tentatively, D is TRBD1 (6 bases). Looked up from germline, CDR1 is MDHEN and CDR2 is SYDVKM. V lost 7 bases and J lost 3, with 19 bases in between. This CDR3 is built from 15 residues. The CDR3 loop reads CASIPSGVADYEQYF. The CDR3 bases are TGTGCCAGCATCCCCTCAGGGGTTGCTGACTACGAGCAGTACTTC.

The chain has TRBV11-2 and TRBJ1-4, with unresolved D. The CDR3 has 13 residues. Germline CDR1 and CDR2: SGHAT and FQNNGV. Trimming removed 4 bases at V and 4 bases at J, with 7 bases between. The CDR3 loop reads CASSSDLNEKLFF. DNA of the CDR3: TGTGCCAGCAGCTCAGACCTTAATGAAAAACTGTTTTTT.

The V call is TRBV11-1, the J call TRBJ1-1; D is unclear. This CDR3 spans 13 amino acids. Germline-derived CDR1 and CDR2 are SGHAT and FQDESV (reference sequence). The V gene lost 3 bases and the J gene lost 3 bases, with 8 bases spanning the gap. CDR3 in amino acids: CASSFSADTEAFF. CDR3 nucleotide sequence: TGTGCCAGCAGCTTCAGTGCGGACACTGAAGCTTTCTTT.

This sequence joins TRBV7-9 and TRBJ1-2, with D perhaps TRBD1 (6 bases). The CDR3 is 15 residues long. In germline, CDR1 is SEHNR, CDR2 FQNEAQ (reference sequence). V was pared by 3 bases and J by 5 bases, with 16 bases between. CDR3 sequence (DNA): TGTGCCAGCAGCTTGGCAGGACGGGGGGCATATGGCTACACCTTC. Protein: CASSLAGRGAYGYTF.

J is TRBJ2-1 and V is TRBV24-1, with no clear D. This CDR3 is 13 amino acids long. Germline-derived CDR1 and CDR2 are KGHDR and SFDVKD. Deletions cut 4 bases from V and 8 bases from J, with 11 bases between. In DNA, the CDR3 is TGTGCCACCAGTGACTCCCCCGGGTATGAGCAGTTCTTC. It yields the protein CATSDSPGYEQFF.

The CDR3 spells CASSSTGTSTEQFF. The CDR3 DNA sequence: TGTGCCAGCAGCTCCACCGGGACTAGCACTGAGCAGTTCTTC. The chain has TRBV5-8 and TRBJ2-1; 9 nucleotides match TRBD2. The CDR3 runs 14 residues. Germline values: CDR1 SGHTS, CDR2 YDEGEE. V lost 3 bases, J lost 9 bases, and 7 bases stayed unmatched.

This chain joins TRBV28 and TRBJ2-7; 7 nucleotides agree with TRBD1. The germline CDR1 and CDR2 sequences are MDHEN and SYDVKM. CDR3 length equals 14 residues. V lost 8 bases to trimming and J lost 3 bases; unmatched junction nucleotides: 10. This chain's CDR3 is CASGGDRVFYEQYF. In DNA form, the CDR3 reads TGTGCCAGCGGTGGGGACAGAGTCTTCTACGAGCAGTACTTC. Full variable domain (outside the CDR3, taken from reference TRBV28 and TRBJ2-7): DVKVTQSSRYLVKRTGEKVFLECVQDMDHENMFWYRQDPGLGLRLIYFSYDVKMKEKGDIPEGYSVSREKKERFSLILESASTNQTSMYLCASGGDRVFYEQYFGPGTRLTVT.

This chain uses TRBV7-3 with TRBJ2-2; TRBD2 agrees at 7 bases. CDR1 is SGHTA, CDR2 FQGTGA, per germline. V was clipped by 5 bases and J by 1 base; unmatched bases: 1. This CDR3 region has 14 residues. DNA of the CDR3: TGTGCCAGCAGCCCGGGGGGGAACACCGGGGAGCTGTTTTTT. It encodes CASSPGGNTGELFF.

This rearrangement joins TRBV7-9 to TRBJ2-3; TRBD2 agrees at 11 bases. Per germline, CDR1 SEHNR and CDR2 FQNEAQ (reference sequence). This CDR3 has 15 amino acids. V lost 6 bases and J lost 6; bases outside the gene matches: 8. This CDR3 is CASRPTSGNLDTQYF. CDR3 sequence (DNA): TGTGCCAGCAGGCCGACTAGCGGGAATCTGGATACGCAGTATTTT.